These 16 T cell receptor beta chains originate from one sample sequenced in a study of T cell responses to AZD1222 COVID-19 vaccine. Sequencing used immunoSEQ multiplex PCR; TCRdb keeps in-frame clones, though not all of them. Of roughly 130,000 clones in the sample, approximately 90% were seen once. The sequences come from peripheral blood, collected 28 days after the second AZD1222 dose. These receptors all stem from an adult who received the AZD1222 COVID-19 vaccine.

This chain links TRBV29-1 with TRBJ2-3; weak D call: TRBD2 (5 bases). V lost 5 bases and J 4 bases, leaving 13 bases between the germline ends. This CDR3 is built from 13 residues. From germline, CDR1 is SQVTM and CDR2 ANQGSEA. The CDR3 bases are TGCAGCGTTCAGTGGCGGGTTTCAGATACGCAGTATTTT. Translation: CSVQWRVSDTQYF.

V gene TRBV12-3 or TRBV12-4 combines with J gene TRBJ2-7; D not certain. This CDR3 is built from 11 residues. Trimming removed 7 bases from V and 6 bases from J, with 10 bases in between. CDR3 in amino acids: CASTRLGEQYF. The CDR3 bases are TGTGCCAGCACCCGGCTGGGCGAGCAGTACTTC.

CDR3 bases: TGTGCCAGCAGCCCTACCCTTGGTCAGCAAACCCCTAACTATGGCTACACCTTC. Residues: CASSPTLGQQTPNYGYTF. The chain recombines TRBV3-1 (or the pseudogene TRBV3-2) with TRBJ1-2, with D uncertain. V lost 4 bases to trimming and J lost 0 bases, with 21 bases between them. The CDR3 consists of 18 residues. In germline, CDR1 is LGHDT, CDR2 YNNKEL (reference sequence).

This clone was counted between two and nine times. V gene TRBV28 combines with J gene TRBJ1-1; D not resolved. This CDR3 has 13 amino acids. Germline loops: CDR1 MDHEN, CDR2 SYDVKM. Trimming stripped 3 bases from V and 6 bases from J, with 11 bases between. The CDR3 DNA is TGTGCCAGCAGTTTTCTCCGCGGGGCTGAAGCTTTCTTT. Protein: CASSFLRGAEAFF.

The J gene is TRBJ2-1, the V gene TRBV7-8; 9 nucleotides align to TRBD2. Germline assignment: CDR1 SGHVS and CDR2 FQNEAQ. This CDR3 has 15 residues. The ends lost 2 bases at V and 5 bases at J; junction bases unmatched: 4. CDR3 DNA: TGTGCCAGCAGCTTATCTAGCGGGGTACACAATGAGCAGTTCTTC. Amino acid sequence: CASSLSSGVHNEQFF.

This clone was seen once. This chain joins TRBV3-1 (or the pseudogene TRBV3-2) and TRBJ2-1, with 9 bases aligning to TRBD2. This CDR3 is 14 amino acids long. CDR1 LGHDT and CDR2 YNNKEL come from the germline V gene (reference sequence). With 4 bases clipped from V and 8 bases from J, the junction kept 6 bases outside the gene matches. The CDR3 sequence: CASSPGTSWDEQFF. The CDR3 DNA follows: TGTGCCAGCAGCCCGGGGACTAGCTGGGATGAGCAGTTCTTC.

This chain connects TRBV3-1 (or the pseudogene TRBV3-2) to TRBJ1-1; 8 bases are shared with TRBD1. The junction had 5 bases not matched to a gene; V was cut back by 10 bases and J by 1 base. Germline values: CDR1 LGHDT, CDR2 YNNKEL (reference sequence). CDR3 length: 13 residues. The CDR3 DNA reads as TGTGCCACCAAGACAGGGGCGAACACTGAAGCTTTCTTT. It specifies CATKTGANTEAFF.

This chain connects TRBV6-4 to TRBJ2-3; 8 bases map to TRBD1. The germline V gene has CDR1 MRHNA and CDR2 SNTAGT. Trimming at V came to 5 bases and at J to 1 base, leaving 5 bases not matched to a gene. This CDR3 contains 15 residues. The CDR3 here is CASSSTGQGTDTQYF. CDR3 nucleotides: TGTGCCAGCAGTAGTACGGGACAGGGCACAGATACGCAGTATTTT.

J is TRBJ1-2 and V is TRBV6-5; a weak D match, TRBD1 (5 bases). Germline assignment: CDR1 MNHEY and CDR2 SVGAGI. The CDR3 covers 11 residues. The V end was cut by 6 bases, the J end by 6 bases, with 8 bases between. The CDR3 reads CASRRGDGYTF. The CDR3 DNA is TGTGCCAGCAGGAGGGGTGATGGCTACACCTTC.

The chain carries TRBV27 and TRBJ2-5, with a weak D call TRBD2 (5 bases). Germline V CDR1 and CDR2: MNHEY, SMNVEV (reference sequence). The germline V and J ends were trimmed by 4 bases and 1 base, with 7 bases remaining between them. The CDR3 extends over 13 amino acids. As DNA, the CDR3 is TGTGCCAGCAGTTCACTAGTCCAAGAGACCCAGTACTTC. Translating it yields CASSSLVQETQYF.

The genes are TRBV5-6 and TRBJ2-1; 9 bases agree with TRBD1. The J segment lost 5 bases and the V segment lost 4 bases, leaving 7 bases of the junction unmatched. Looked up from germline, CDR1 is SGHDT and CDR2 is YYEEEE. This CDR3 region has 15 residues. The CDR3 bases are TGTGCCAGCAGCCCTCGGACAGGGGTTCACAATGAGCAGTTCTTC. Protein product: CASSPRTGVHNEQFF.

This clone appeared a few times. CDR3 sequence (DNA): TGCAGCGGCGGCCGGGGGACGACGGCTTTCTTT. Translated, it gives CSGGRGTTAFF. The J gene is TRBJ1-1, the V gene TRBV29-1; possibly TRBD1 for D (5 bases). The CDR3 runs to 11 residues. The germline V gene has CDR1 SQVTM and CDR2 ANQGSEA. V lost 7 bases, J lost 11 bases, and 17 bases lay in between.

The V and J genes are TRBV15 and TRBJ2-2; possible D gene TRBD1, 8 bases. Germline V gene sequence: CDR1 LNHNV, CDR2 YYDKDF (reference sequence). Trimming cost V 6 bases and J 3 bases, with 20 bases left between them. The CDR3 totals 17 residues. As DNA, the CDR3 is TGTGCCACCAGGGGGAACGGACAGGGAGGGTACACCGGGGAGCTGTTTTTT. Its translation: CATRGNGQGGYTGELFF.

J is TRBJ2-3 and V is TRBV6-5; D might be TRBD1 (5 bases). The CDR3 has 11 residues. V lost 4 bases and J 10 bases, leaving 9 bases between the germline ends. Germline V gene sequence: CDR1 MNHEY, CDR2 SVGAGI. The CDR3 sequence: CASSSGMAQYF. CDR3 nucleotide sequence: TGTGCCAGCAGTTCAGGGATGGCGCAGTATTTT.

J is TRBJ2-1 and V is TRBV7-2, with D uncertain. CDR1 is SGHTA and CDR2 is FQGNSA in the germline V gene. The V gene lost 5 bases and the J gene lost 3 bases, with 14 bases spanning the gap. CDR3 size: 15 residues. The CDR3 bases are TGTGCCAGCAGCACTGCCGGGTCCTACTACAATGAGCAGTTCTTC. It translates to CASSTAGSYYNEQFF. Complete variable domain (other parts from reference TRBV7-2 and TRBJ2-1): GAGVSQSPSNKVTEKGKDVELRCDPISGHTALYWYRQSLGQGLEFLIYFQGNSAPDKSGLPSDRFSAERTGGSVSTLTIQRTQQEDSAVYLCASSTAGSYYNEQFFGPGTRLTVL.

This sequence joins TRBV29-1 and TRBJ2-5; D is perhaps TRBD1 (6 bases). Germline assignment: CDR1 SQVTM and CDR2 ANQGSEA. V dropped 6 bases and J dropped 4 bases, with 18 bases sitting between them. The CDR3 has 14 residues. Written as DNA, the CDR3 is TGCAGCGTCTACCAGGGGTCCTGGGGAGAGACCCAGTACTTC. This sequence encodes CSVYQGSWGETQYF.